The text below deals with one T cell receptor beta chain. This CDR3 region has 16 residues. V was clipped by 3 bases and J by 8 bases, with 22 bases between them. Germline lookup yields CDR1 SNHLY and CDR2 FYNNEI. These data come from a study of cytomegalovirus exposure and HLA in healthy donors. PCR employed 60 Vbeta and 13 Jbeta primers. The method was immunoSEQ multiplex PCR; TCRdb's version includes in-frame clones alone and lacks a portion of them. The sample has some 74,000 clones, 65% to 70% seen once. Sequencing input: PBMCs. The TCR originated in a man in his forties or fifties in good health and CMV-seropositive. The genes are TRBV2 and TRBJ1-2; perhaps TRBD1 as D (5 bases). The CDR3 loop is CASSESLGQADGGYTF. Here the CDR3 DNA reads TGTGCCAGCAGTGAGTCCCTGGGGCAGGCAGACGGGGGCTACACCTTC.